The clone carrying this TCR beta chain came up many times. With TRAV- and TRBV-specific primers, first-strand cDNA was made, covering the alpha and beta chains. TCR amplification ran 20 PCR cycles using constant-region and V-primer adapter primers. The mRNA that was isolated underwent amplification by in vitro transcription. TCRdb independently ran MiXCR on the reads; one entry per CDR3 protein. The sample lists roughly 95,000 distinct CDR3 sequences; under 25% were seen once. This sample stems from a study of low-dose radiotherapy and immunotherapy resistance in tumors. Germline V gene data show CDR1 as MNHEY and CDR2 as SVGEGT. The V end was cut by 4 bases, the J end by 3 bases, with 9 bases between. The CDR3 has 13 amino acids. The sample's time point: after trial treatment. The sample's treatment: LDRT plus nivolumab, ipilimumab, low-dose cyclophosphamide and aspirin (RACIN trial).

The specimen comprised PBMCs, sampled after low-dose radiotherapy plus immunotherapy. This TCR came from a female donor with ovarian cancer. The V and J genes are TRBV6-2 or TRBV6-3 and TRBJ1-2; D is ambiguous. The CDR3 DNA is TGTGCCAGCAGTTCGCAGGCCCACTATGGCTACACCTTC. This sequence encodes CASSSQAHYGYTF.